Presented here are 10 T cell receptor beta chains from one specimen sequenced in a study of regulatory T cells in long-lasting Graves disease. Arm-PCR of CDR3 regions and iRepertoire HTBI primers were the basis on which TCR beta libraries were built. TCRdb itself ran the multiplex PCR reads through MiXCR, one entry per CDR3 protein. The sample has 360,000 or so distinct CDR3 sequences, roughly a sixth seen once. Time point reported: newly diagnosed GD, antithyroid drugs for less than 3 months. Scientists built the TCR library using RNA that was extracted from PBMCs. The same data also went into a second study, on T cells in Graves' hyperthyroidism and ophthalmopathy.

The sequenced sample was peripheral blood mononuclear cells (PBMCs), obtained at new diagnosis, from a patient treated with antithyroid drugs. The receptor set was obtained from a middle-aged man with Graves disease.

This clonotype was recorded many times. This chain connects TRBV2 to TRBJ2-7; possibly TRBD1 for D (5 bases). The V gene lost 2 bases and the J gene lost 2 bases, with 10 bases spanning the gap. Germline loops: CDR1 SNHLY, CDR2 FYNNEI. CDR3 length equals 14 residues. The CDR3 DNA reads as TGTGCCAGCAGTGAAAGGGGCAGACCCTACGAGCAGTACTTC. Protein sequence: CASSERGRPYEQYF.

This clonotype was observed at least ten times. The V call is TRBV5-6, the J call TRBJ1-2, with unresolved D. The CDR3 is 13 residues long. CDR1 and CDR2 (germline): SGHDT, YYEEEE. Deletions cut 0 bases from V and 4 bases from J, with 7 bases between. For the CDR3, the DNA is TGTGCCAGCAGCTTGGGACACCTCTATGGCTACACCTTC. Encoded protein: CASSLGHLYGYTF.

This clonotype was seen only once. A far larger clone is just one base off, so this is likely a read error. The genes are TRBV28 and TRBJ2-3, with 8 bases lining up with TRBD2. The J call is in doubt because the DNA end fits TRBJ2-1 better. The CDR3 extends over 16 amino acids. Germline V gives CDR1 MDHEN, CDR2 SYDVKM. The CDR3 DNA follows: TGTGCCAGCAGTTCACCGGGACTAGGGGATAGAGAGACCCAGTTCTTC. Encoded protein: CASSSPGLGDRETQFF.

J is TRBJ2-3 and V is TRBV6-2 or TRBV6-3; 7 bases line up with TRBD1. Germline loops: CDR1 MNHEY, CDR2 SVGEGT. The CDR3 contains 15 residues. The V gene end was trimmed by 0 bases and the J gene end by 3 bases; junction bases not matched to a gene: 3. Written as DNA, the CDR3 is TGTGCCAGCAGTTACTCGACAGGGCGGACAGATACGCAGTATTTT. It encodes CASSYSTGRTDTQYF.

This clonotype came up many times. The chain uses TRBV24-1 and TRBJ1-1; D may be TRBD1 (5 bases). CDR3 size: 13 residues. The V gene lost 9 bases and the J gene lost 4 bases, with 14 bases spanning the gap. The germline V gene has CDR1 KGHDR and CDR2 SFDVKD. The CDR3 protein is CATSFGGATEAFF. The CDR3 DNA is TGTGCCACCTCCTTTGGGGGAGCCACTGAAGCTTTCTTT.

In nucleotides, the CDR3 is TGTGCCAGCAGCATCTTGGACAGGTCAAATGGCTACACCTTC. The encoded protein is CASSILDRSNGYTF. This sequence joins TRBV28 and TRBJ1-2, with 7 bases matching TRBD1. J lost 6 bases, V lost 6 bases, and 10 bases had no gene match. The CDR3 runs 14 residues. Germline CDR1 and CDR2: MDHEN and SYDVKM.

This clonotype was picked up many times. At one of its ends the junction is not consistent with the germline gene, which may arise from a read error. This rearrangement joins TRBV5-1 to TRBJ1-1; a weak D match, TRBD1 (6 bases). Germline values: CDR1 SGHRS, CDR2 YFSETQ. The CDR3 loop spans 13 amino acids. CDR3 amino acids: CASSLSWDTETFF. The CDR3 nucleotides are TGCGCCAGCAGCTTAAGCTGGGACACTGAAACTTTCTTT.

The sample holds a few counts of this clonotype. Since a much larger clone is just one base distant, this may be a read error. This CDR3 is missing its conserved last phenylalanine or tryptophan, likely due to a read error. J is TRBJ1-1 and V is TRBV28, with D uncertain. V lost 1 base and J lost 6, with 6 bases in between. Germline CDR1 is MDHEN and CDR2 is SYDVKM. This CDR3 region has 12 residues. The CDR3, as DNA: TGTGCCAGCAGTTTATTGATGGCTGAAGCTTTCCTT. Protein sequence: CASSLLMAEAFL.

This clonotype was seen many times. The chain uses TRBV12-3 or TRBV12-4 and TRBJ1-2; 10 bases agree with TRBD1. The junction had 10 bases not matched to a gene; V was cut back by 6 bases and J by 6 bases. The CDR3 is made up of 15 amino acids. In nucleotides, the CDR3 is TGTGCCAGCAGCCGCTACCGGGACAGGGGCGATGGCTACACCTTC. This encodes CASSRYRDRGDGYTF.

This clonotype was recorded a few times. J is TRBJ2-1 and V is TRBV12-3 or TRBV12-4; D gene ambiguous. The CDR3 consists of 13 residues. Trimming took off 4 bases at V and 4 bases at J, with 8 bases between the two ends. CDR3 in amino acids: CASSYGEYNEQFF. The CDR3 region has the DNA TGTGCCAGCAGTTACGGCGAATACAATGAGCAGTTCTTC.